One TCR beta chain is described in this entry. Germline V gene lookup returns CDR1 SGHTA and CDR2 FQGNSA. There are 13 residues in the CDR3. The V gene end was trimmed by 1 base and the J gene end by 6 bases; junction bases not matched to a gene: 3. This sample is part of a study of blood T cell repertoires in COVID-19. Overall study context: Recovered status in Cohort 3 required two negative PCRs, clearance, or symptom resolution. The analysed material was cDNA or gDNA that came from T cells, B-cell-depleted T cells, or PBMCs.

Adults between about 18 and 95 years of age took part from 24 US areas. Assignment of participants to cohorts was predicated upon participant-reported clinical history. Using immunoSEQ multiplex PCR, the repertoire was profiled, and TCRdb retains in-frame clones only, with some absent. The data contain some 220,000 clones, 70% to 90% of them singletons. Sequencing was carried out using PBMCs or T cells enriched from blood (not recorded which). V and J are TRBV7-2 and TRBJ2-7, with 7 bases lining up with TRBD2. The receptor was isolated from a woman between 45 and 60 years old in a cohort exposed to, infected with or recovered from COVID-19 (not recorded which). The CDR3 loop is CASSLERTSEQYF. CDR3 sequence (DNA): TGTGCCAGCAGCTTAGAGAGGACTAGCGAGCAGTACTTC.